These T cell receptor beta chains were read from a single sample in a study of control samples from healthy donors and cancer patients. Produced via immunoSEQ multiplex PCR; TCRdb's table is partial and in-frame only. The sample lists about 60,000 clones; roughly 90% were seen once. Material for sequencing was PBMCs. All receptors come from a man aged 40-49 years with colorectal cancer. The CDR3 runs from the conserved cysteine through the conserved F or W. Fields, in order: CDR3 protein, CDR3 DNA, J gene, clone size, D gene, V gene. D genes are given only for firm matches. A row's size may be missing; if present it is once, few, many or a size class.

CDR3 protein: CASGSSNRGSNQPQHF
CDR3 DNA: TGTGCTAGTGGTTCCTCAAACAGGGGCAGCAATCAGCCCCAGCATTTT
J gene: TRBJ1-5
clone size: NA
D gene: TRBD1
V gene: TRBV12-5

CDR3 protein: CASIPVGANYGYTF
CDR3 DNA: TGTGCCAGTATTCCCGTTGGAGCTAATTATGGCTACACCTTC
J gene: TRBJ1-2
clone size: few
D gene: NA
V gene: TRBV19

CDR3 protein: CASSPSGTVGIEQYF
CDR3 DNA: TGTGCCAGCAGCCCAAGCGGGACCGTAGGCATCGAGCAGTACTTC
J gene: TRBJ2-7
clone size: NA
D gene: TRBD2
V gene: TRBV7-6

CDR3 protein: CASSPAGGRYGYTF
CDR3 DNA: TGTGCCAGCTCACCCGCTGGGGGGCGGTACGGCTACACCTTC
J gene: TRBJ1-2
clone size: NA
D gene: NA
V gene: TRBV6-6

CDR3 protein: CASSLTGQPNQPQHF
CDR3 DNA: TGCGCCAGCAGCCTAACTGGACAACCCAATCAGCCCCAGCATTTT
J gene: TRBJ1-5
clone size: NA
D gene: NA
V gene: TRBV5-1

CDR3 protein: CASSGSKNIQYF
CDR3 DNA: TGTGCCAGCAGTGGGTCCAAAAACATTCAGTACTTC
J gene: TRBJ2-4
clone size: NA
D gene: NA
V gene: TRBV2

CDR3 protein: CAWSPGRGPLHF
CDR3 DNA: TGTGCCTGGAGTCCCGGACGGGGACCCCTCCACTTT
J gene: TRBJ1-6
clone size: NA
D gene: NA
V gene: TRBV30

CDR3 protein: CASSLGQSRTDTQYF
CDR3 DNA: TGTGCCAGCAGCTTAGGACAGTCCCGCACAGATACGCAGTATTTT
J gene: TRBJ2-3
clone size: NA
D gene: NA
V gene: TRBV7-2

CDR3 protein: CSASRTHTGELFF
CDR3 DNA: TGCAGTGCTAGTAGGACTCACACCGGGGAGCTGTTTTTT
J gene: TRBJ2-2
clone size: NA
D gene: NA
V gene: TRBV20-1

CDR3 protein: CASSLTNEQFF
CDR3 DNA: TGTGCCAGCAGCTTAACGAATGAGCAGTTCTTC
J gene: TRBJ2-1
clone size: NA
D gene: NA
V gene: TRBV5-4

CDR3 protein: CASSTVNEKLFF
CDR3 DNA: TGTGCCAGCAGCACAGTAAATGAAAAACTGTTTTTT
J gene: TRBJ1-4
clone size: NA
D gene: NA
V gene: TRBV11-2

CDR3 protein: CASSQGPGRGEAFF
CDR3 DNA: TGTGCCAGCAGCCAAGGACCTGGAAGGGGTGAAGCTTTCTTT
J gene: TRBJ1-1
clone size: NA
D gene: NA
V gene: TRBV3-1/TRBV3-2

CDR3 protein: CASSPGMGTEAFF
CDR3 DNA: TGTGCCAGCAGCCCGGGGATGGGCACTGAAGCTTTCTTT
J gene: TRBJ1-1
clone size: NA
D gene: NA
V gene: TRBV7-3

CDR3 protein: CASSIAPGQVNEKLFF
CDR3 DNA: TGTGCCAGTAGTATAGCTCCGGGACAGGTTAATGAAAAACTGTTTTTT
J gene: TRBJ1-4
clone size: once
D gene: TRBD1
V gene: TRBV19

CDR3 protein: CASNHRTSYEQYF
CDR3 DNA: TGTGCCAGCAACCACAGGACGTCCTACGAGCAGTACTTC
J gene: TRBJ2-7
clone size: once
D gene: NA
V gene: TRBV6-5

CDR3 protein: CASTSFSGNQPQHF
CDR3 DNA: TGTGCCAGCACCTCTTTTTCGGGCAATCAGCCCCAGCATTTT
J gene: TRBJ1-5
clone size: NA
D gene: NA
V gene: TRBV7-8

CDR3 protein: CASRGQKNTGELFF
CDR3 DNA: TGTGCCAGCAGGGGACAGAAAAACACCGGGGAGCTGTTTTTT
J gene: TRBJ2-2
clone size: NA
D gene: TRBD1
V gene: TRBV25-1